This TCR beta chain originates from a study of T cell changes during pregnancy in multiple sclerosis. Assay: immunoSEQ multiplex PCR; the TCRdb copy retains only in-frame clones and omits some. The sample includes approximately 50,000 clones, 85% to 95% of them seen just once. Germline CDR1 is SGHRS and CDR2 is YFSETQ. The CDR3 is 13 residues long. Trimming removed 0 bases from V and 3 bases from J, with 4 bases in between. J is TRBJ2-1 and V is TRBV5-1; D remains unclear. This receptor was identified in a female donor with multiple sclerosis, enrolled in a pregnancy study. Sequenced material: CD4+ T cells from peripheral blood mononuclear cells, taken in the third trimester of pregnancy. Here the CDR3 DNA reads TGCGCCAGCAGCTTGGCAGACTACAATGAGCAGTTCTTC. Its translation is CASSLADYNEQFF.